This entry is about one TCR beta chain. Its antigen is currently unknown. These data originate in a study of cytomegalovirus exposure and HLA in healthy donors. At the level of the study: Researchers found that about 82% of over 350 genotyped donors fell within the Caucasian-associated ancestry cluster.

V lost 4 bases and J lost 1, with 20 bases in between. The CDR3 covers 17 residues. The germline CDR1 and CDR2 sequences are SGHRS and YFSETQ. PCR involved 60 Vbeta and 13 Jbeta primers. Repertoires were generated with immunoSEQ multiplex PCR, while TCRdb's copy carries only in-frame clones and drops some. This table has under 200,000 clones, around 78% appearing once. General study results and limits: About 150 TCR beta chains were listed as cytomegalovirus-associated. More clonal expansion characterized HLA-associated TCR beta chains than equally common others in a later analysis.

Material: PBMCs. This TCR derives from a woman aged 25 to 39 in good health and CMV-seropositive. This chain uses TRBV5-1 with TRBJ1-2; D is unresolved. The CDR3 DNA reads TGCGCCAGCAGCCAAACCCTGAGCAGGATAATTAACTATGGCTACACCTTC. Translating gives CASSQTLSRIINYGYTF.